Given below is one T cell receptor (beta chain) in context. Its antigen is unidentified. CDR1 and CDR2 (germline): PRHDT, FYEKMQ (reference sequence). This CDR3 has 15 residues. V lost 5 bases to trimming and J lost 1 base, with 13 bases between them. Second doses that came at about 4 or about 12 weeks were put together. These data come from a study of T cell responses to AZD1222 COVID-19 vaccine. Study-level findings and limits: Repertoires were obtained solely post-peak T cell response. Unmutated regions of variants are reportedly targeted by nearly half of spike-specific TCRs.

Clones were read by immunoSEQ multiplex PCR, and TCRdb kept only the in-frame ones, dropping some. The table has some 100,000 clones, 85% to 90% seen once. The J gene is TRBJ2-3, the V gene TRBV13; weak D call: TRBD1 (6 bases). The clonotype originates from an adult who received the AZD1222 COVID-19 vaccine. The sample consisted of peripheral blood, taken 28 days after the second AZD1222 dose. DNA of the CDR3: TGTGCCAGCAGCCTAAAGGGGGAAGGCACAGATACGCAGTATTTT. Its protein product is CASSLKGEGTDTQYF.